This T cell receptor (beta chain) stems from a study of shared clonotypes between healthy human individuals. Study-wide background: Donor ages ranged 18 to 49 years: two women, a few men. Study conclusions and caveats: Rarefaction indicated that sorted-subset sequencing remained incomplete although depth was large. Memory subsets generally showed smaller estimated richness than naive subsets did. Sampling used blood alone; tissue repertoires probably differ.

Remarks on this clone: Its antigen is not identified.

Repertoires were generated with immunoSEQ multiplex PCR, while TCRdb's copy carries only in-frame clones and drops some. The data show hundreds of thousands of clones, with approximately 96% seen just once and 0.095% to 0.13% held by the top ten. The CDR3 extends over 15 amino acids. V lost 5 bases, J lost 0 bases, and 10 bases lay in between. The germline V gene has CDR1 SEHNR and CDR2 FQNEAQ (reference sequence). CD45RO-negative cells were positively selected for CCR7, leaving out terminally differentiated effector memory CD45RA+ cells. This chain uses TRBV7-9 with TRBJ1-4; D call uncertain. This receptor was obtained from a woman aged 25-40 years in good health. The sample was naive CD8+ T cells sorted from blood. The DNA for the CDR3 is TGTGCCAGCAGCCTAGTACAACCAACTAATGAAAAACTGTTTTTT. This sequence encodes CASSLVQPTNEKLFF.